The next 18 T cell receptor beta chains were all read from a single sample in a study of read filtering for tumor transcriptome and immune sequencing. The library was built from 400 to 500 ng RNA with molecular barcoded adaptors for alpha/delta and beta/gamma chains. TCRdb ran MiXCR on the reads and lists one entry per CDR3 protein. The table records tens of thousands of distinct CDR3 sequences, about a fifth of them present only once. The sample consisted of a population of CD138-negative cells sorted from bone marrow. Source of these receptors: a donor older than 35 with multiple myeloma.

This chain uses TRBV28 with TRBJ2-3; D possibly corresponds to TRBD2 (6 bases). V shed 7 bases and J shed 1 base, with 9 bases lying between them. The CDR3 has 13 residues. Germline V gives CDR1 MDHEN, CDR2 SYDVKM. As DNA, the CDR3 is TGTGCCAGCACGTGGGGGGGCACAGATACGCAGTATTTT. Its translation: CASTWGGTDTQYF.

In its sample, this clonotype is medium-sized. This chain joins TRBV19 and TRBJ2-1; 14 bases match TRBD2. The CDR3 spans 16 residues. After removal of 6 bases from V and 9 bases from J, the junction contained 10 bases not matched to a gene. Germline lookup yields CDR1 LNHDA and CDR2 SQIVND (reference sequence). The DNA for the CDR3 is TGTGCCAGTAGCGGGATAGGACTAGCGGGAGGTGGTGAGCAGTTCTTC. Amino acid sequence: CASSGIGLAGGGEQFF. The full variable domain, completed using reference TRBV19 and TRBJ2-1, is DGGITQSPKYLFRKEGQNVTLSCEQNLNHDAMYWYRQDPGQGLRLIYYSQIVNDFQKGDIAEGYSVSREKKESFPLTVTSAQKNPTAFYLCASSGIGLAGGGEQFFGPGTRLTVL.

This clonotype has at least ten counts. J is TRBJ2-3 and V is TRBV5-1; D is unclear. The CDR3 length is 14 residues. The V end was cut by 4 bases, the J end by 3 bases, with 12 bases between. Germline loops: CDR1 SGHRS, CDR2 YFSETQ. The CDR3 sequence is CASSRVPLTDTQYF. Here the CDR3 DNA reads TGCGCCAGCAGCCGGGTCCCGCTTACAGATACGCAGTATTTT.

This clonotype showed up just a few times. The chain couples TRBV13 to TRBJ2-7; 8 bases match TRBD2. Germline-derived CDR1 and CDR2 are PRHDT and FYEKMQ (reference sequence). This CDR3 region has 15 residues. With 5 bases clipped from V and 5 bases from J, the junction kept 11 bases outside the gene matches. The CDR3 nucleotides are TGTGCCAGCAGCATCTCCGGGACTAGGTCGCACGAGCAGTACTTC. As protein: CASSISGTRSHEQYF. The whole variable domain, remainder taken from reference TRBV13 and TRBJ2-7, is AAGVIQSPRHLIKEKRETATLKCYPIPRHDTVYWYQQGPGQDPQFLISFYEKMQSDKGSIPDRFSAQQFSDYHSELNMSSLELGDSALYFCASSISGTRSHEQYFGPGTRLTVT.

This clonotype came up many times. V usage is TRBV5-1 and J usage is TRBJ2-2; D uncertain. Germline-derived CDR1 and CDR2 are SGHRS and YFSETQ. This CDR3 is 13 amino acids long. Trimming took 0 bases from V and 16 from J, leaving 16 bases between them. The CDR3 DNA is TGCGCCAGCAGCTTGGATCGTCCAGAAGGGTCGTTTTTT. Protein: CASSLDRPEGSFF. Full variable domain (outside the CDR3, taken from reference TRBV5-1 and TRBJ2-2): KAGVTQTPRYLIKTRGQQVTLSCSPISGHRSVSWYQQTPGQGLQFLFEYFSETQRNKGNFPGRFSGRQFSNSRSEMNVSTLELGDSALYLCASSLDRPEGSFFGEGSRLTVL.

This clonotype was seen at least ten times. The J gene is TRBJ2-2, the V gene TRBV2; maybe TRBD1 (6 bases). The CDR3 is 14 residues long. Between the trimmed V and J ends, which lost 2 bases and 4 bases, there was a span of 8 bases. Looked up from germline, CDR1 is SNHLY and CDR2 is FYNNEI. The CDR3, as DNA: TGTGCCAGCAGTGAACAGGGGTCCACCGGGGAGCTGTTTTTT. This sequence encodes CASSEQGSTGELFF.

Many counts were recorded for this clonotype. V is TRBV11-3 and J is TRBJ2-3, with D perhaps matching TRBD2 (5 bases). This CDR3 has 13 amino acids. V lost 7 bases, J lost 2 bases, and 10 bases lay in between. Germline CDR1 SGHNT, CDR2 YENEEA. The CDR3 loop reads CASTRDVTDTQYF. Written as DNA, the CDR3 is TGTGCCAGCACCCGGGATGTCACAGATACGCAGTATTTT.

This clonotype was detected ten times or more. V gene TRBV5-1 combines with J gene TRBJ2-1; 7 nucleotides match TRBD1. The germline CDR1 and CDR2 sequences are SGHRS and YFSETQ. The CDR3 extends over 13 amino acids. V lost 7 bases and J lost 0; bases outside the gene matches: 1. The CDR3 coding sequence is TGCGCCAGCGGACAGGCCTCCTACAATGAGCAGTTCTTC. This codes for CASGQASYNEQFF. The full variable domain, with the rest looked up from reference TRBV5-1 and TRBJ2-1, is KAGVTQTPRYLIKTRGQQVTLSCSPISGHRSVSWYQQTPGQGLQFLFEYFSETQRNKGNFPGRFSGRQFSNSRSEMNVSTLELGDSALYLCASGQASYNEQFFGPGTRLTVL.

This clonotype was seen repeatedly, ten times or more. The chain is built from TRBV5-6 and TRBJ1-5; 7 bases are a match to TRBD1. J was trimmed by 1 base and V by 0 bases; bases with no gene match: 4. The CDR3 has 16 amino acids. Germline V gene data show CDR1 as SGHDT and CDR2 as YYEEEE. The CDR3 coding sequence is TGTGCCAGCAGCTTGGGGGCAGGGGGGAGCAATCAGCCCCAGCATTTT. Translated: CASSLGAGGSNQPQHF. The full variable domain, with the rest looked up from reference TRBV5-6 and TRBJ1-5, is DAGVTQSPTHLIKTRGQQVTLRCSPKSGHDTVSWYQQALGQGPQFIFQYYEEEERQRGNFPDRFSGHQFPNYSSELNVNALLLGDSALYLCASSLGAGGSNQPQHFGDGTRLSIL.

Here the CDR3 reads CASTPSGGIGNQPQHF. CDR3 nucleotide sequence: TGTGCCAGCACCCCGTCCGGGGGGATTGGCAATCAGCCCCAGCATTTT. The chain uses TRBV27 and TRBJ1-5; possibly TRBD1 for D (5 bases). Germline V CDR1 and CDR2: MNHEY, SMNVEV (reference sequence). The V and J ends lost 7 bases and 2 bases respectively, with 18 bases between them. The CDR3 is 16 residues long.

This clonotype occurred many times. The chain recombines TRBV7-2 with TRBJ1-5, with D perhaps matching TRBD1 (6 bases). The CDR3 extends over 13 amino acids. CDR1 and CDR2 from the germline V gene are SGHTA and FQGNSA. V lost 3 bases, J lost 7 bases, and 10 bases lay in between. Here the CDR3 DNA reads TGTGCCAGCAGCTTTGGGGGCGGCCAGCCCCAGCATTTT. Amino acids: CASSFGGGQPQHF.

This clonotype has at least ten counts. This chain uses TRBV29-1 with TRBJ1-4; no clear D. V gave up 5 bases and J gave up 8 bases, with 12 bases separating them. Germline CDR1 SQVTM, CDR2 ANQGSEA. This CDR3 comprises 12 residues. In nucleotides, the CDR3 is TGCAGCGTTCAGATATCCTCCGAAAAACTGTTTTTT. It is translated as CSVQISSEKLFF.

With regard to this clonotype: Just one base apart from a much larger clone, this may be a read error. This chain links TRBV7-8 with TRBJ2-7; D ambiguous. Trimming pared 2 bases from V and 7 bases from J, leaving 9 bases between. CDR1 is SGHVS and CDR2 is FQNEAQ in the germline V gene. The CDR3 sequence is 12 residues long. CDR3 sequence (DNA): TGTGCCAGCAGCTTAAGCCCTTGTGAGCAGTACTTC. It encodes CASSLSPCEQYF. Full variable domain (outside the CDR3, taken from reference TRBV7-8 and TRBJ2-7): GAGVSQSPRYKVAKRGQDVALRCDPISGHVSLFWYQQALGQGPEFLTYFQNEAQLDKSGLPSDRFFAERPEGSVSTLKIQRTQQEDSAVYLCASSLSPCEQYFGPGTRLTVT.

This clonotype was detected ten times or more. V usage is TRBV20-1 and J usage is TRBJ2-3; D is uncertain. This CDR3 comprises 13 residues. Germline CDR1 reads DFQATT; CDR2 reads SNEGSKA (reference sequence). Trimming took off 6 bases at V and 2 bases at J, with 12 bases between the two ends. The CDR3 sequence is CSARWYATDTQYF. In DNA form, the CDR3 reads TGCAGTGCCCGCTGGTATGCCACAGATACGCAGTATTTT.

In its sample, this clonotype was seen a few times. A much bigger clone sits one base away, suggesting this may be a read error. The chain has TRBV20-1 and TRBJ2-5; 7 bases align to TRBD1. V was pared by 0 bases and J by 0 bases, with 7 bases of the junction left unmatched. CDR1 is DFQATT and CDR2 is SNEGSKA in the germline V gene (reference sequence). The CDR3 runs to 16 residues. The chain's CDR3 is CSAREPARGYQETQYF. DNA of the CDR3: TGCAGTGCTAGAGAGCCGGCCAGGGGGTACCAAGAGACCCAGTACTTC.

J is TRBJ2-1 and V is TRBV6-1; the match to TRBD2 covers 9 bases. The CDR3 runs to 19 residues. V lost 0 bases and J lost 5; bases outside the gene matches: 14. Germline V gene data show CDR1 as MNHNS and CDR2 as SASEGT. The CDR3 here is CASSEAPNPSSGTHNEQFF. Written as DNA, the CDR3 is TGTGCCAGCAGTGAAGCTCCCAATCCGTCTAGCGGGACCCACAATGAGCAGTTCTTC.

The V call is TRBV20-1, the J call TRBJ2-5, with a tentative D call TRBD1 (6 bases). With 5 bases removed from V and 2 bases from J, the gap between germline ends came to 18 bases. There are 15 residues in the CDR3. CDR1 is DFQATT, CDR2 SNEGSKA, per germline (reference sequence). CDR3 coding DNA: TGCAGTGCTCCCACCCCCGGGACACCACAAGAGACCCAGTACTTC. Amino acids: CSAPTPGTPQETQYF.

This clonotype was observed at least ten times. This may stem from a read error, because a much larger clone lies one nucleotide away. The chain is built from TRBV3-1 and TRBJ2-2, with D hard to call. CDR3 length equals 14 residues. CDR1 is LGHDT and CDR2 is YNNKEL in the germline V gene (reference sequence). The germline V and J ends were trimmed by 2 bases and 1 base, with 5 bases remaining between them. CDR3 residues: CASSQRGNTGELFF. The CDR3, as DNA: TGTGCCAGCAGCCAAAGAGGGAACACCGGGGAGCTGTTTTTT. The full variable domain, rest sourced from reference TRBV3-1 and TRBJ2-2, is DTAVSQTPKYLVTQMGNDKSIKCEQNLGHDTMYWYKQDSKKFLKIMFSYNNKELIINETVPNRFSPKSPDKAHLNLHINSLELGDSAVYFCASSQRGNTGELFFGEGSRLTVL.